This T cell receptor beta chain was identified during a study of STAT3 mutations in large granular lymphocyte leukemia. Study outcomes and limitations: Some patients had persisting codominant clonotypes that could mask small clones. At least one immunodominant TCR beta clonotype appeared in every T-cell large granular lymphocyte leukemia patient.

Germline CDR1 SGHKS, CDR2 YYEKEE (reference sequence). CDR3 length equals 16 residues. V gave up 4 bases and J gave up 2 bases; unmatched junction bases: 11. Measured with immunoSEQ multiplex PCR; TCRdb has only the in-frame clones, and not every one. The profile covers under 20,000 clones, with around 90% appearing a single time and approximately 10% taken by the ten largest. With respect to this clone: The antigen remains undetermined.

Specimen: peripheral blood mononuclear cells. The rearrangement joins TRBV5-5 to TRBJ2-7, with 8 positions matching TRBD2. This TCR came from a woman aged 45-60 years with T-cell large granular lymphocyte leukemia. Some clones in this sample may be carry-over from other donors' samples. CDR3 nucleotide sequence: TGTGCCAGCAGCCCCCTCTTGGGCGGGAGGACCTACGAGCAGTACTTC. Translating it yields CASSPLLGGRTYEQYF.